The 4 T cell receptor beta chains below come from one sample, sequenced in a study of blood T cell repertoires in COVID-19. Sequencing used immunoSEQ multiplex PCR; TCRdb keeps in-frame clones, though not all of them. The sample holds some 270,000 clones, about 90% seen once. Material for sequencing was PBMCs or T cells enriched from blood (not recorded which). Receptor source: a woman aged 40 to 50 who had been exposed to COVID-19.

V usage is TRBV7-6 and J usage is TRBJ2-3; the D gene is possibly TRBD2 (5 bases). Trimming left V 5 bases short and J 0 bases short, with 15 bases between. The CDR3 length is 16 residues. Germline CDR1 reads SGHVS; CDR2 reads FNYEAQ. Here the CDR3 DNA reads TGTGCCAGCAGCACACGGGCGGGTACTAGCACAGATACGCAGTATTTT. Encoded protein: CASSTRAGTSTDTQYF.

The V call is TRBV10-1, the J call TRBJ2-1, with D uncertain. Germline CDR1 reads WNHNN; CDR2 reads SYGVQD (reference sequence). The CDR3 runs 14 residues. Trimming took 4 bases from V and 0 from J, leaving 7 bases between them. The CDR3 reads CASSGTNSYNEQFF. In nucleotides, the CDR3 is TGCGCCAGCAGTGGCACTAACTCCTACAATGAGCAGTTCTTC.

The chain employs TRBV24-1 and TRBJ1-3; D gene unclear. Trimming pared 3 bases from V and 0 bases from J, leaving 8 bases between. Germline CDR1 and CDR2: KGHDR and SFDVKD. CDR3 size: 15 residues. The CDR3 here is CATSDPHSSGNTIYF. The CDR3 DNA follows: TGTGCCACCAGTGATCCTCACAGCTCTGGAAACACCATATATTTT.

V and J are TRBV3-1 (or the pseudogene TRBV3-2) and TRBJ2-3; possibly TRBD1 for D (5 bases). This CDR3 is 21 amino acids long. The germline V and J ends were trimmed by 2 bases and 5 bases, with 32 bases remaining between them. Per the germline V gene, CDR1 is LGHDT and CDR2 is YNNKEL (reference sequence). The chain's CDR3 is CASSQTPVFIGPGSGLDTQYF. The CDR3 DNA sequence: TGTGCCAGCAGCCAAACCCCTGTATTTATTGGGCCAGGTTCAGGGTTAGATACGCAGTATTTT.